These 8 T cell receptor beta chains were all obtained from the same sample, sequenced in a study of blood T cells in healthy people across ages (dated by TCRdb to between 2015 and 2016). Receptor amplification or capture employed 5' RACE. The instrument given in TCRdb is Illumina HiSeq 2500. A second PCR of roughly 6 to 12 cycles was run with a J-beta primer mix and a sample-barcoded 5' primer. Through fastp at Q25 and MiXCR, TCRdb rebuilt clones from the public reads, retaining in-frame beta chains. Each entry is one CDR3 protein sequence, shown with its most common DNA and genes. The sample has fewer than 1,200,000 distinct CDR3 sequences on record, 20% to 25% of them singletons. The ten largest clones represent approximately 0.71% of the sample. These data were likewise used in another study, on T cells of mothers and their children.

Material for sequencing was blood. The receptors stem from a girl under 10 years old in good health.

The chain has TRBV7-3 and TRBJ2-2; perhaps TRBD1 as D (6 bases). The CDR3 contains 15 residues. Germline values: CDR1 SGHTA, CDR2 FQGTGA. Trimming removed 5 bases at V and 0 bases at J, with 10 bases between. The CDR3 nucleotides read TGTGCCAGCAGCCAGGACAGTGCGAACACCGGGGAGCTGTTTTTT. Translating gives CASSQDSANTGELFF. Looking up the rest from reference TRBV7-3 and TRBJ2-2 gives the full variable domain: GAGVSQTPSNKVTEKGKYVELRCDPISGHTALYWYRQSLGQGPEFLIYFQGTGAADDSGLPNDRFFAVRPEGSVSTLKIQRTERGDSAVYLCASSQDSANTGELFFGEGSRLTVL.

This clonotype has only a few counts. The V and J genes are TRBV7-2 and TRBJ2-7; possible D gene TRBD2, 6 bases. The CDR3 runs to 16 residues. Trimming cost V 5 bases and J 1 base, with 18 bases left between them. Germline V gene sequence: CDR1 SGHTA, CDR2 FQGNSA. Here the CDR3 reads CASSGRRVSLSYEQYF. The CDR3 bases are TGTGCCAGCAGCGGTAGGAGGGTATCATTGTCCTACGAGCAGTACTTC. Full variable domain (rest looked up from reference TRBV7-2 and TRBJ2-7): GAGVSQSPSNKVTEKGKDVELRCDPISGHTALYWYRQSLGQGLEFLIYFQGNSAPDKSGLPSDRFSAERTGGSVSTLTIQRTQQEDSAVYLCASSGRRVSLSYEQYFGPGTRLTVT.

This chain joins TRBV13 and TRBJ2-1, with 10 bases lining up with TRBD2. This CDR3 is built from 16 residues. From germline, CDR1 is PRHDT and CDR2 FYEKMQ (reference sequence). Trimming took 7 bases from V and 6 from J; bases not matched to a gene: 12. The CDR3: CASTPSTSGELNEQFF. Here the CDR3 DNA reads TGTGCCAGCACTCCCTCAACTAGCGGGGAACTCAATGAGCAGTTCTTC.

The J gene is TRBJ2-7, the V gene TRBV7-9; 7 bases line up with TRBD1. The germline gives CDR1 SEHNR, CDR2 FQNEAQ (reference sequence). V was clipped by 0 bases and J by 4 bases; unmatched bases: 3. The CDR3 sequence is 14 residues long. The CDR3 nucleotides read TGTGCCAGCAGCTTAGCCCCGGGACAGTACGAGCAGTACTTC. This sequence encodes CASSLAPGQYEQYF.

In DNA, the CDR3 is TGTGCCAGCAGTTACCAGGCACTGAACACTGAAGCTTTCTTT. Protein sequence: CASSYQALNTEAFF. The V and J genes are TRBV6-5 and TRBJ1-1; D remains unclear. This CDR3 is built from 14 residues. Germline CDR1 MNHEY, CDR2 SVGAGI. V was cut by 2 bases and J by 0 bases, with 7 bases left in between.

This clonotype occurred a few times. The rearrangement links TRBV15 to TRBJ1-5, with unresolved D. The CDR3 has 14 amino acids. Trimming cost V 1 base and J 7 bases, with 11 bases left between them. Per the germline V gene, CDR1 is LNHNV and CDR2 is YYDKDF (reference sequence). CDR3 nucleotides: TGTGCCACCAGCAGAGGAGGGAAACAACAGCCCCAGCATTTT. It specifies CATSRGGKQQPQHF.

This clonotype was detected only a few times. The conserved final phenylalanine or tryptophan is absent from the CDR3, which likely points to a read error. The chain combines TRBV20-1 with TRBJ2-5; no reliable D call. The end of the DNA aligns better with TRBJ2-7, so the J call may be wrong. This CDR3 contains 11 residues. Germline values: CDR1 DFQATT, CDR2 SNEGSKA (reference sequence). The CDR3 coding sequence is TGCAGTGCCCATACCCCCTACGAGCAGTACCTC. Translated: CSAHTPYEQYL.

This chain links TRBV4-1 with TRBJ2-1; D is possibly TRBD2 (5 bases). Trimming took 4 bases from V and 16 from J, leaving 23 bases between them. The germline gives CDR1 MGHRA, CDR2 YSYEKL. The CDR3 covers 14 residues. In nucleotides, the CDR3 is TGCGCCAGCAGCCCTCGGACTGGGAGCATAGGCTTATTCTTC. Its translation is CASSPRTGSIGLFF.